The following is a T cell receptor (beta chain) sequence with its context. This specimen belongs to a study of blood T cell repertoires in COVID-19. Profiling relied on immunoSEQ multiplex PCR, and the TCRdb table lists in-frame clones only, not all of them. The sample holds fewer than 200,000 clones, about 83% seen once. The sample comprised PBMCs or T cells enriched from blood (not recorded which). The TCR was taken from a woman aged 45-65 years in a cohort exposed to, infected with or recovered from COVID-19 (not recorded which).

The CDR3 DNA follows: TGTGCCACCAGCGAGTCCCGGAACACTGAAGCTTTCTTT. This codes for CATSESRNTEAFF. The V and J genes are TRBV19 and TRBJ1-1, with unresolved D. Trimming left V 10 bases short and J 1 base short, with 13 bases between. The CDR3 is 13 amino acids. The germline gives CDR1 LNHDA, CDR2 SQIVND (reference sequence).